A selection of T cell receptor beta chains follows, all from one sample in a study of tumor and adjacent non-tumor tissue in lung cancer. TCRdb itself ran the multiplex PCR reads through MiXCR, one entry per CDR3 protein. Among more than 45,000 distinct CDR3 sequences listed, around 67% were seen once. The source material was distant non-tumor lung tissue. All receptors come from a woman in her sixties or seventies with non-small cell lung cancer. The conserved cysteine and the conserved F or W are not part of the CDR3 here. The D gene is left open where the match is weak.

TRBJ2-1	TRBV7-9	.	ASSPIGGEQF
TRBJ1-5	TRBV30	.	AWSSAKDQPQH
TRBJ2-2	TRBV5-1	TRBD1	ASSLRQGGNTGELF
TRBJ2-5	TRBV18	TRBD2	ASSPAGVSETQY
TRBJ2-1	TRBV5-6	.	TSSLGPQEEDEHF
TRBJ2-1	TRBV6-6	TRBD2	ASSYPTRIIAGYSYNEQF
TRBJ1-1	TRBV6-6	.	ASSYKWDGNEAF
TRBJ2-3	TRBV5-1	.	VSSPRSGSSTDTQY
TRBJ2-7	TRBV29-1	TRBD1	GIEVLPQGSSYEQY
TRBJ2-5	TRBV6-5	.	SSSNPTGEGKETQY
TRBJ2-1	TRBV9	.	ASSVGREHPYNEEF
TRBJ2-2	TRBV2	.	ASSFRLVSDTGELF
TRBJ2-3	TRBV7-9	TRBD2	AAMSGGVDTQY
TRBJ2-3	TRBV7-3	TRBD1	ANSRRTGGPDTQY
TRBJ2-4	TRBV12-3/TRBV12-4	TRBD2	ARSSAGGPIKNIQY
TRBJ1-1	TRBV29-1	TRBD1	SVKKGADTKAF
TRBJ2-1	TRBV28	.	ASRAFGSGNEQF
TRBJ1-5	TRBV12-3/TRBV12-4	.	AISLGGRGQPQH
TRBJ1-1	TRBV5-6	.	ASSFRWGAGAF
TRBJ2-1	TRBV6-2/TRBV6-3	TRBD2	ASRSLPLAGVRNKQF
TRBJ2-5	TRBV29-1	TRBD2	SVLELAGLDGFQKTQY
TRBJ2-5	TRBV28	TRBD1	ASSPRQGAVSGTQY
TRBJ1-2	TRBV12-3/TRBV12-4	.	ACSLSGVWGYT
TRBJ1-1	TRBV29-1	.	SLPPGSNTETF
TRBJ1-1	TRBV24-1	.	TTSAPIGDLNTEVF
TRBJ2-3	TRBV20-1	.	NARDGKTDTQY
TRBJ2-3	TRBV12-3/TRBV12-4	.	VSTGLAGTQY
TRBJ1-1	TRBV28	.	ASSGRGTEAF
TRBJ1-4	TRBV28	TRBD1	ASSLDRGRVLLF
TRBJ2-7	TRBV10-3	TRBD2	AICEETSGSYEQY
TRBJ1-1	TRBV4-1	.	ASSQDPRAYTEAF
TRBJ2-7	TRBV12-3/TRBV12-4	.	ASSAEGSPSYEQY
TRBJ2-4	TRBV28	.	ACSLRLSRDIQY
TRBJ2-7	TRBV29-1	.	SAQTQRGTSEKY
TRBJ1-5	TRBV5-4	.	ASSLGERGSNQPLH
TRBJ2-7	TRBV11-1	TRBD2	ANSLTSGGYEQY
TRBJ2-5	TRBV30	.	AWSMAQETQY
TRBJ2-1	TRBV4-1	TRBD2	ANSPRTSGRNNEQF
TRBJ1-1	TRBV20-1	.	SASHRPKLMNTEAF
TRBJ2-5	TRBV30	.	AWMDPAGTQY
TRBJ2-1	TRBV29-1	.	SVEPEVTAEGWQL
TRBJ1-1	TRBV10-2	.	ANSEWSTLNTEAF
TRBJ2-1	TRBV12-3/TRBV12-4	.	ASTYRQAVNELF
TRBJ2-2	TRBV4-1	.	ASSLQAGQDDTGELF
TRBJ1-2	TRBV6-5	TRBD1	PSRRDSPTGSYGYT
TRBJ2-1	TRBV7-9	.	ANSQSVYDEQF
TRBJ2-3	TRBV11-1	TRBD2	ASSNNGLAGGSTQY
TRBJ2-2	TRBV29-1	TRBD2	SVVFREGENTGELF
TRBJ2-2	TRBV12-3/TRBV12-4	TRBD1	ASSKSPGQGDTRELF
TRBJ2-1	TRBV4-1	TRBD2	ASNSETSGREGSVQF
TRBJ2-2	TRBV7-9	.	ASSSIGGELF
TRBJ2-7	TRBV29-1	TRBD2	SVEISGGDGQY
TRBJ1-1	TRBV11-1	.	ASRLGRENTEAF
TRBJ2-3	TRBV4-1	TRBD2	ACSQETSGRSVTHTQY
TRBJ2-7	TRBV5-5	TRBD1	ASSLRTGSYEQH
TRBJ2-5	TRBV5-4	TRBD2	ASSVTSGETQY
TRBJ1-2	TRBV29-1	TRBD1	SVQRQGQYYGHT
TRBJ1-5	TRBV6-6	.	ASSYATDNRPQH
TRBJ2-5	TRBV25-1	.	ASSALGNQETQY